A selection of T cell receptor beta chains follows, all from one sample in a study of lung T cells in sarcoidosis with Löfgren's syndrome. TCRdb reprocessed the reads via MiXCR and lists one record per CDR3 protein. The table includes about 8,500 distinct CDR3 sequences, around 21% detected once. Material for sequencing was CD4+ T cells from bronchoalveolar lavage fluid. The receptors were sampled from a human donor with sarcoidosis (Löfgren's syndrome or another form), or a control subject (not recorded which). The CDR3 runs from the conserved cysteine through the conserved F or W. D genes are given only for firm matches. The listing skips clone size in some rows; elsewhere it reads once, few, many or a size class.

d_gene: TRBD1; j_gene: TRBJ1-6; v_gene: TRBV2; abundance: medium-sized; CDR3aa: CASRPDRVDSPLHF; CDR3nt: TGTGCCAGCAGGCCGGACAGGGTAGATTCACCCCTCCACTTT
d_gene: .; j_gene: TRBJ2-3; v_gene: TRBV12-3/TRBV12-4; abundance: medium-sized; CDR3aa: CASRPTGSTDTQYF; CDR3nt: TGTGCCAGCAGGCCTACAGGGAGCACAGATACGCAGTATTTT
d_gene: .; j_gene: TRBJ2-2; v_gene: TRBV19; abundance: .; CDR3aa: CASSKGWRGNTGELFF; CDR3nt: TGTGCCAGTAGTAAGGGCTGGCGGGGGAACACCGGGGAGCTGTTTTTT
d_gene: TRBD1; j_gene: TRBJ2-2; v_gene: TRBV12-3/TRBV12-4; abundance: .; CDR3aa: CASRSTGGNTGELFF; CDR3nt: TGTGCCAGCAGGTCCACAGGGGGCAACACCGGGGAGCTGTTTTTT
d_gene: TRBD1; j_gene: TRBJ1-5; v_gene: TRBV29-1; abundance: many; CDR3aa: CSVGRTGNQPQHF; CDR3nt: TGCAGCGTAGGACGGACAGGGAATCAGCCCCAGCATTTT
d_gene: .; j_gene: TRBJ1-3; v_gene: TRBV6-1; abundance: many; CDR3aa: CASSNIGSGNTIYF; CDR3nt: TGTGCCAGCAGTAATATCGGCTCTGGAAACACCATATATTTT
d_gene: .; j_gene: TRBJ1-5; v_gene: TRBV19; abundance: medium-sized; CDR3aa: CASNRQFNQPQHF; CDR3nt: TGTGCCAGTAACAGGCAGTTCAATCAGCCCCAGCATTTT
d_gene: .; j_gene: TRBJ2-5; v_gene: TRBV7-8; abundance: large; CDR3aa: CASSPRPKETQYF; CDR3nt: TGTGCCAGCAGCCCTCGACCGAAAGAGACCCAGTACTTC
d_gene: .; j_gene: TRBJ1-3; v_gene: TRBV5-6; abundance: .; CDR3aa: CASSLLQTWRPSGNTIYF; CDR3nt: TGTGCCAGCAGCTTGTTGCAGACCTGGAGACCCTCTGGAAACACCATATATTTT
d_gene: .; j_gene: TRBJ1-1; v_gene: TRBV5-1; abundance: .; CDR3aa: CAGPSGRSNTEAFF; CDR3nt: TGCGCCGGGCCTTCGGGACGGTCGAACACTGAAGCTTTCTTT
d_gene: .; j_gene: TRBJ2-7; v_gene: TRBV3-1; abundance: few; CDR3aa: CASSQDGWVGYEQYF; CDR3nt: TGTGCCAGCAGCCAAGATGGGTGGGTGGGCTACGAGCAGTACTTC
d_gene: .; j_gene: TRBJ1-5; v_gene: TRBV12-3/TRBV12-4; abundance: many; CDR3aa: CASKSASGPGRGQPQHF; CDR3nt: TGTGCCAGTAAGAGTGCTTCCGGGCCCGGGAGAGGTCAGCCCCAGCATTTT
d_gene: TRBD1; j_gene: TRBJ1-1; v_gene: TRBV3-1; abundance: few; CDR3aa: CASSQGTPGQGTAFF; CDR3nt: TGTGCCAGCAGCCAAGGCACCCCGGGACAGGGGACCGCTTTCTTT